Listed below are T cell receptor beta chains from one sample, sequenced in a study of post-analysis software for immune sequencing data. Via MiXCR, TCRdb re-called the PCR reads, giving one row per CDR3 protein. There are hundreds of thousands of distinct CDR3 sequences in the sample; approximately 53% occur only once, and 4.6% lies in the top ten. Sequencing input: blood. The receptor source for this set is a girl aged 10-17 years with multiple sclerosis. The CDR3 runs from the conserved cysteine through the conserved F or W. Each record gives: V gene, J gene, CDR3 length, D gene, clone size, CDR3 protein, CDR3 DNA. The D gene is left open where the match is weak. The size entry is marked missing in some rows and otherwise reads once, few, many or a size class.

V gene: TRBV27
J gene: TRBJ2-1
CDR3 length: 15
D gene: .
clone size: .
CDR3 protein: CASSFNPLRHNEQFF
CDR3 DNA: TGTGCCAGCAGTTTTAACCCTCTCCGACACAATGAGCAGTTCTTC

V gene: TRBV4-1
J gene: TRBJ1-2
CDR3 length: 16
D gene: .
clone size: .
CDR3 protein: CASSQVGTVKDYGYTF
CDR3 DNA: TGCGCCAGCAGCCAAGTGGGGACCGTAAAAGACTATGGCTACACCTTC

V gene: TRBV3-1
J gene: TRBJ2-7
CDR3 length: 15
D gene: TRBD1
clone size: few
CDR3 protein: CASSPRDRGLHEQYF
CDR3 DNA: TGTGCCAGCAGCCCGCGGGACAGGGGGCTTCACGAGCAGTACTTC

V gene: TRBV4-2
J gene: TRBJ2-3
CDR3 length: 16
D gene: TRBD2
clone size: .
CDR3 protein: CASSQGEGGITDTQYF
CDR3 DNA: TGTGCCAGCAGCCAAGGGGAGGGCGGGATCACAGATACGCAGTATTTT

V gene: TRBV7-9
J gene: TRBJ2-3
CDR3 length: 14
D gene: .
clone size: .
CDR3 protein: CASSLSGPADTQYF
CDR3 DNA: TGTGCCAGCAGCTTGAGCGGACCGGCAGATACGCAGTATTTT

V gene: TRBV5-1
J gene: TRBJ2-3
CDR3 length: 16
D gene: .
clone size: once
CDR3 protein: CASSLALVLGTDTQYF
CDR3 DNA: TGCGCCAGCAGCTTGGCCCTTGTGCTGGGCACAGATACGCAGTATTTT

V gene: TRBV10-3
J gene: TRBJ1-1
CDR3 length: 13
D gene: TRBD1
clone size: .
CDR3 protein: CAISESLQGEAFF
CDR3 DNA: TGTGCCATCAGTGAGTCGCTACAGGGGGAAGCTTTCTTT

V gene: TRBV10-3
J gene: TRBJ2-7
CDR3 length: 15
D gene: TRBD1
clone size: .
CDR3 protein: CAISGTGGTTNEQYF
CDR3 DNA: TGTGCCATCAGTGGTACAGGGGGGACGACCAACGAGCAGTACTTC

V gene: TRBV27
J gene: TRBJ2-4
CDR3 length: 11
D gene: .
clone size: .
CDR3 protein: CASRIPCIQYF
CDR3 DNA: TGTGCCAGCAGAATCCCCTGCATTCAGTACTTC

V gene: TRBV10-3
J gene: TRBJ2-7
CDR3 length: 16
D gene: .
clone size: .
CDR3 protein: CAIRGTSRTDSYEQYF
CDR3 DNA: TGTGCCATCAGGGGCACGTCCCGGACTGACTCCTACGAGCAGTACTTC

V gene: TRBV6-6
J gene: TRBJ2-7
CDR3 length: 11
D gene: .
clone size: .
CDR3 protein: CASQAGTEQYF
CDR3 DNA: TGTGCCAGCCAGGCAGGAACCGAGCAGTACTTC

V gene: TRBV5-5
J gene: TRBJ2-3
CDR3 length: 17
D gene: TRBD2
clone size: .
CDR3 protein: CASSLAPSGRADDTQYF
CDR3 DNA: TGTGCCAGCAGCTTAGCGCCTAGCGGGAGGGCCGATGATACGCAGTATTTT

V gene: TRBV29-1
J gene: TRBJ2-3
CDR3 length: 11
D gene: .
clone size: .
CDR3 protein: CSVSTADTQYF
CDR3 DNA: TGCAGCGTCTCTACCGCAGATACGCAGTATTTT

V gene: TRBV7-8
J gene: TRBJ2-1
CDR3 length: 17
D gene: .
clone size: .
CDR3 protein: CASSIPRPWAAASEQFF
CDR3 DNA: TGTGCCAGCAGCATACCCCGACCGTGGGCAGCGGCAAGTGAGCAGTTCTTC

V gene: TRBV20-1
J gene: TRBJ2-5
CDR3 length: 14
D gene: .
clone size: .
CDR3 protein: CSARSGVGGETQYF
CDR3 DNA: TGCAGTGCTAGATCAGGCGTGGGAGGAGAGACCCAGTACTTC

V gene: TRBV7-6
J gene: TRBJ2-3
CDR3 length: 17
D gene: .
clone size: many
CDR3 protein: CASATRTDWSLADTQYF
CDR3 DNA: TGTGCCAGCGCAACGAGAACGGACTGGAGTCTCGCAGATACGCAGTATTTT

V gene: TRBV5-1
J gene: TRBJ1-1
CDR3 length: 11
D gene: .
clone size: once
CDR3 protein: CASSADNEAFF
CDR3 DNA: TGCGCCAGCAGCGCCGACAACGAAGCTTTCTTT

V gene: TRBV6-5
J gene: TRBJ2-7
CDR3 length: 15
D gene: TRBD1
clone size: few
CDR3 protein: CASRTSRDSYYEQYF
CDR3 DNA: TGTGCCAGCAGAACGTCCCGGGACAGTTACTACGAGCAGTACTTC

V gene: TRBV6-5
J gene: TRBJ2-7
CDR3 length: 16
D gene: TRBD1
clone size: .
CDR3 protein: CASSSRGQGLTYEQYF
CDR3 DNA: TGTGCCAGCAGTTCCCGAGGACAGGGGCTAACCTACGAGCAGTACTTC

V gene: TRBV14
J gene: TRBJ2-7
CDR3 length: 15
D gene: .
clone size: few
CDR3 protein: CASSQDRDNSYEQYF
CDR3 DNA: TGTGCCAGCAGCCAAGATCGAGACAACTCCTACGAGCAGTACTTC

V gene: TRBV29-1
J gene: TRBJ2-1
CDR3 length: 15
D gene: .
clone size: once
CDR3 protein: CSVEGLVSSYNEQFF
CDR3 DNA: TGCAGCGTTGAAGGACTAGTGAGCTCCTACAATGAGCAGTTCTTC

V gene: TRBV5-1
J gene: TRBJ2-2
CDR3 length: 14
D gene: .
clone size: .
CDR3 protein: CASSSDRFTGELFF
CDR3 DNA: TGCGCCAGCAGCTCAGACAGATTCACCGGGGAGCTGTTTTTT

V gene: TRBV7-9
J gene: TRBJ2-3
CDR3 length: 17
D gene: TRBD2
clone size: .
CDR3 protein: CASSQGTSGGNTDTQYF
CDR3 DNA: TGTGCCAGCAGCCAAGGGACTAGCGGGGGGAACACAGATACGCAGTATTTT

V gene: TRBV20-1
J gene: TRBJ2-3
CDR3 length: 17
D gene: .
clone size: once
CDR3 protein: CSARSPTEPSAGDTQYF
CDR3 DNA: TGCAGTGCTAGAAGTCCAACAGAACCCTCCGCCGGAGATACGCAGTATTTT

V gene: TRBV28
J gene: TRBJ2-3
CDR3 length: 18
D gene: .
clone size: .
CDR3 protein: CASSPLSPLGAVVDTQYF
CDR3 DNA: TGTGCCAGCAGTCCATTATCCCCTTTGGGGGCCGTAGTGGATACGCAGTATTTT

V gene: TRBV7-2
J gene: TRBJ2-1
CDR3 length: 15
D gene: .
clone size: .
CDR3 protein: CASSLDGGPRNEQFF
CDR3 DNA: TGTGCCAGCAGCTTAGACGGGGGCCCCCGGAATGAGCAGTTCTTC

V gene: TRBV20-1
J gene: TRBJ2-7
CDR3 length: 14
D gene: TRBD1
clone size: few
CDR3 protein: CSAKVGQGHYEQYF
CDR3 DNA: TGCAGTGCAAAAGTGGGACAGGGCCACTACGAGCAGTACTTC

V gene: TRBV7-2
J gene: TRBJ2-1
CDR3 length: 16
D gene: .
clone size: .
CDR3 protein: CASSLQGESSYNEQFF
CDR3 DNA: TGTGCCAGCAGCTTACAGGGAGAGAGCTCCTACAATGAGCAGTTCTTC

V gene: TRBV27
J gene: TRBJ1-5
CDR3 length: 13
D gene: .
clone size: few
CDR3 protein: CASSLSRQQPQHF
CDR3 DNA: TGTGCCAGCAGTTTATCGCGTCAACAGCCCCAGCATTTT

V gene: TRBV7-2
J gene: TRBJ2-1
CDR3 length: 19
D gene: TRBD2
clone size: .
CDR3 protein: CASSHDTSGGSVRYNEQFF
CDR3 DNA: TGTGCCAGCAGCCACGATACTAGCGGGGGATCAGTTCGGTACAATGAGCAGTTCTTC

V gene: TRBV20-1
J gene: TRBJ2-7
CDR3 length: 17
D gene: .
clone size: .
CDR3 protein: CSAIEPPGRSFSYEQYF
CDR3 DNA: TGCAGTGCCATTGAGCCCCCGGGACGGTCCTTTTCCTACGAGCAGTACTTC

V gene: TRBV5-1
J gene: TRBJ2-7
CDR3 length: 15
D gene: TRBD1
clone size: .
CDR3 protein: CASSSGDRGSYEQYF
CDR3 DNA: TGCGCCAGCAGCTCTGGGGACAGGGGATCCTACGAGCAGTACTTC

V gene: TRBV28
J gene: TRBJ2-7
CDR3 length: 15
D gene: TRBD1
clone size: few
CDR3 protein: CASSSGTVDSYEQYF
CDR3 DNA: TGTGCCAGCAGTTCCGGGACAGTGGACTCCTACGAGCAGTACTTC

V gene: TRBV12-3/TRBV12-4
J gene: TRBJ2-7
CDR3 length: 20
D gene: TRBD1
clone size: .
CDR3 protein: CASSFDLGETGFLYSYEQYF
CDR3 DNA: TGTGCCAGCAGTTTCGACCTGGGGGAGACAGGGTTTCTTTACTCCTACGAGCAGTACTTC

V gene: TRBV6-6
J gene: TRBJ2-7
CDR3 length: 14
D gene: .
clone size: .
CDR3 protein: CASSYTGVNGEQYF
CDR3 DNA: TGTGCCAGCAGTTACACGGGGGTGAATGGCGAGCAGTACTTC

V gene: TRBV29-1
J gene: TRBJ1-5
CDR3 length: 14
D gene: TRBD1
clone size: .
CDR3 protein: CSVEVTGEGRPQHF
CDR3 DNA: TGCAGCGTTGAAGTTACAGGGGAAGGCCGGCCCCAGCATTTT

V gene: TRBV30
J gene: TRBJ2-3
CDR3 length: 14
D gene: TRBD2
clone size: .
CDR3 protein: CAWNLAGRTDTQYF
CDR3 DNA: TGTGCCTGGAATCTAGCGGGGCGCACAGATACGCAGTATTTT

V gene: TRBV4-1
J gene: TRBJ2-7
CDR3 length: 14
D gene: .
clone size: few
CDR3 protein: CASSQDGYGGQQYF
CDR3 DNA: TGCGCCAGCAGCCAAGATGGGTACGGGGGCCAGCAGTACTTC

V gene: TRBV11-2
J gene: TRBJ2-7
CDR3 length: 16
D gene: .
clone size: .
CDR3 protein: CASSLVMRATSREQYF
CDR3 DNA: TGTGCCAGCAGCTTAGTAATGCGGGCCACTTCACGGGAGCAGTACTTC

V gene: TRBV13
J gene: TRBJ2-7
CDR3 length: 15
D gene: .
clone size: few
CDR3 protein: CASSATGGAPYEQYF
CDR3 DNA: TGTGCCAGCAGCGCCACCGGAGGGGCCCCCTACGAGCAGTACTTC

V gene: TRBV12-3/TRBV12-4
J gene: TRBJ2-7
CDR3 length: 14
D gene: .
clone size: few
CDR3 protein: CASSPSDGGYEQYF
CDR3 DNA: TGTGCCAGCAGTCCGAGTGACGGGGGCTACGAGCAGTACTTC

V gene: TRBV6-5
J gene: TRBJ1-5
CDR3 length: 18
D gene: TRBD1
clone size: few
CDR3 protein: CASSYTMTGGNSNQPQHF
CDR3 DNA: TGTGCCAGCAGTTACACCATGACAGGGGGGAACAGCAATCAGCCCCAGCATTTT

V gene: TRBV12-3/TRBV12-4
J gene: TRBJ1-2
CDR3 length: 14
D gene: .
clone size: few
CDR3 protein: CASSPGTGSYGYTF
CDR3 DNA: TGTGCCAGCAGCCCCGGGACGGGCAGCTATGGCTACACCTTC

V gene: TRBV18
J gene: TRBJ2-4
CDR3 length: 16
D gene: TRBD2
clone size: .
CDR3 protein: CASSPLTSGRKNIQYF
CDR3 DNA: TGTGCCAGCTCACCATTGACTAGCGGGCGCAAAAACATTCAGTACTTC

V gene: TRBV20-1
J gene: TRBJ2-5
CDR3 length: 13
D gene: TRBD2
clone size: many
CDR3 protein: CSGLAAVQETQYF
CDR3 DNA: TGCAGTGGACTAGCGGCGGTACAAGAGACCCAGTACTTC

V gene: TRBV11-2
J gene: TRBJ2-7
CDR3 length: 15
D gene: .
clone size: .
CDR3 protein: CASSPLWDIRYEQYF
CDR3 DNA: TGTGCCAGCAGCCCGCTCTGGGACATTCGCTACGAGCAGTACTTC

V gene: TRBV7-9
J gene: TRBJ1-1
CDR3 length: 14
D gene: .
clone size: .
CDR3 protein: CASRFFPGDTEAFF
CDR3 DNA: TGTGCCAGCAGGTTTTTCCCAGGGGACACTGAAGCTTTCTTT

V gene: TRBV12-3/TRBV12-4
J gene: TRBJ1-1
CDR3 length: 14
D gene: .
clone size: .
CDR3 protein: CATRPVGVYTEAFF
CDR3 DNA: TGTGCCACTCGGCCCGTAGGTGTTTACACTGAAGCTTTCTTT

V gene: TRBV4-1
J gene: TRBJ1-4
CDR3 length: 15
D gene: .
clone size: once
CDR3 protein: CASSPLGAGREKLFF
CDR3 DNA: TGCGCCAGCAGCCCCCTTGGGGCAGGTAGGGAAAAACTGTTTTTT

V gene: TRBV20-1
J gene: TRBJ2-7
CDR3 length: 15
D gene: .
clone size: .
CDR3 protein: CSARLGAGKKYEQYF
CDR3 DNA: TGCAGTGCTAGATTAGGTGCAGGGAAGAAATACGAGCAGTACTTC

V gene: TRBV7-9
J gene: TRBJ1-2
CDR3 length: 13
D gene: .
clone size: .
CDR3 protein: CASSLNSVNGYTF
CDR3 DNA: TGTGCCAGCAGCTTAAATTCAGTAAATGGCTACACCTTC